A single sample gave rise to the 2 T cell receptor beta chains below, sequenced in a study of identical twins. TCRdb redid the calling of the 5' RACE reads with MiXCR, one entry per CDR3 protein. The sample shows approximately 700,000 distinct CDR3 sequences, over 15% of them seen only once. This sample was shared with a second study, whose subject was T cells expressing NK-cell markers.

Sequenced: PBMCs. Every receptor here comes from a woman in her late teens or twenties in good health.

This clonotype was observed once. V usage is TRBV19 and J usage is TRBJ1-1, with D uncertain. Germline V gene data show CDR1 as LNHDA and CDR2 as SQIVND (reference sequence). CDR3 length equals 14 residues. Trimming removed 3 bases from V and 4 bases from J, with 12 bases in between. The DNA of the CDR3 is TGTGCCAGTAGTATTCCCGGGTCGGGCACTGAAGCTTTCTTT. Protein sequence: CASSIPGSGTEAFF.

This clonotype was seen only a few times. The CDR3 region is CSAVRQGTVATQYF. The CDR3 nucleotides read TGCAGTGCCGTCCGACAGGGAACGGTGGCAACCCAGTACTTC. The chain has TRBV20-1 and TRBJ2-5; 7 bases align to TRBD1. This CDR3 has 14 residues. V shed 6 bases and J 8 bases; nucleotides not matched to a gene: 15. Germline V gene sequence: CDR1 DFQATT, CDR2 SNEGSKA (reference sequence).